The entry below describes one T cell receptor beta chain. MiXCR, applied by TCRdb to the 5' RACE reads, yields one record per CDR3 protein. Here the sample spans 700,000 or so distinct CDR3 sequences, roughly 20% being singletons. The data are from a study of identical twins. Germline lookup yields CDR1 MGHDK and CDR2 SYGVNS. The length of the CDR3 is 13 residues. Trimming left V 3 bases short and J 10 bases short, with 10 bases between. These sequences were also reported in another study, on T cells expressing NK-cell markers. Per that paper: Sorted CD3+CD56+NKG2C+, CD3+CD56+NKG2C- and CD3+CD56-NKG2C+ T-cell subsets were beta-chain profiled.

The chain combines TRBV25-1 with TRBJ1-6; no definite D call. The sequenced sample was PBMCs. The TCR was taken from a woman aged 18-29 years in good health. CDR3 sequence (DNA): TGTGCCAGCAGTGATTCTCTTACATCACCCCTCCACTTT. This codes for CASSDSLTSPLHF.